The present T cell receptor (beta chain) was sequenced within a study of blood T cell repertoires in COVID-19 (TCRdb year 2020). Turning to the overall study: Samples from collaborators originated in the United States, Italy and Spain and spanned both the acute and convalescent phases of COVID-19. The prospective study material was composed of cDNA or gDNA derived from T cells, B-cell-depleted T cells, or PBMCs. Samples were obtained from the ongoing ImmuneRACE study (first 160 participants) and from 950 to 1,500 subjects provided by 6 global collaborators. Deeply sampled blood TCRbeta repertoires from subjects exposed to, actively infected with, or recovered from COVID-19 were included in the dataset. Where HLA class I and class II types were available, the types were taken from metadata supplied by the sample provider, not from assay-based typing. The repertoires were released in a freely available public database meant as a resource for research on the immune response to SARS-CoV-2. Sample metadata almost always included a de-identified subject ID, COVID-19 status, age in years and sex. Overall study outcomes, separate from this receptor: The quantity of clinical and demographic metadata differed by source and by participant and was supplied without curation.

At one collaborating source in Seattle, patients were enrolled during active infection and were followed longitudinally through the course of disease. Each collaborating institution followed its own protocols to collect whole blood in K2EDTA tubes. Collaborator samples were shipped for TCRbeta analysis as frozen whole blood, isolated PBMCs, or DNA extracted from either sample type. TCRbeta CDR3 regions were amplified from genomic DNA using the immunoSEQ Assay, a bias-controlled multiplex PCR. The paper's data handling went like this. Within the assay, amplification of reference gene primers was used to estimate how many nucleated cells each sample contained. To quantify the absolute abundance of each unique TCRbeta CDR3 rearrangement, sequence reads were collapsed and filtered. For each sample, productive Simpson clonality was calculated as the square root of Simpson's diversity index across productive rearrangements. TCRdb obtained this table from immuneACCESS and retained in-frame rearrangements with V and J assigned. These tables miss some clones; where compared with another copy, unresolved V genes account for less than half of the shortfall, and the remainder is unexplained. Clonal size and the V and J genes are those of that table, whereas D and trimming came from the DNA. This sample holds about 500,000 clones; about 89% were observed only once. The ten largest clones represent roughly 8% of the sample.

Trimming at the junction amounts to 3 bases on V and 0 bases on J, and the germline ends lie 5 bases apart. The CDR3 runs 14 residues from the cysteine to the phenylalanine. Only the CDR3 part of the read is kept: 42 bases, read in frame from the first base. CDR1 LGHDT and CDR2 YNNKEL are derived from the germline V gene (reference sequence). For this clone: Its antigen has not been determined. Base qualities are not at hand, and no much larger clone is one base apart.

Sequencing was done on a sample of peripheral blood. This sequence originates from a woman aged 50 to 60 with COVID-19, enrolled during active disease. The rearranged segments are TRBV3-1 (or the pseudogene TRBV3-2) and TRBJ1-4; no D segment can be confidently identified. The CDR3 here reads CASSQGATNEKLFF. The nucleotide sequence is TGTGCCAGCAGCCAGGGAGCAACTAATGAAAAACTGTTTTTT.